The 29 T cell receptor beta chains in this list originate from one sample, sequenced in a study of CD8+ T cells in alopecia areata. Investigators isolated RNA and reverse transcribed it into cDNA to act as the sequencing template. The data were produced by immunoSEQ multiplex PCR, yet TCRdb's version contains in-frame clones alone and is incomplete. Among about 150,000 clones listed, more than 75% were seen once. The material sequenced was CD8+ T cells sorted from blood, taken at week 0. These receptors all come from a human donor with alopecia areata.

This clone has more than one count but fewer than ten. This chain joins TRBV4-1 and TRBJ2-1, with D possibly TRBD2 on 5 matching bases. The CDR3 is 16 residues long. Trimming removed 3 bases from V and 0 bases from J, with 12 bases in between. Germline V gene data show CDR1 as MGHRA and CDR2 as YSYEKL. CDR3 coding DNA: TGCGCCAGCAGCCAGAGGGAAGGGAGCTCCTACAATGAGCAGTTCTTC. It specifies CASSQREGSSYNEQFF.

This clone is a singleton in its sample. The CDR3 coding sequence is TGTGCCAGCAGTTGGGGGAACACTGAAGCTTTCTTT. This sequence encodes CASSWGNTEAFF. This sequence joins TRBV7-2 and TRBJ1-1, with D unresolved. Trimming removed 6 bases from V and 1 base from J, with 6 bases in between. The germline CDR1 and CDR2 sequences are SGHTA and FQGNSA. This CDR3 is built from 12 residues.

The rearrangement joins TRBV12-5 to TRBJ2-6; maybe TRBD1 (6 bases). The germline V and J ends were trimmed by 4 bases and 1 base, with 17 bases remaining between them. The CDR3 extends over 18 amino acids. Germline V gene data show CDR1 as LGHNT and CDR2 as FRNRAP. CDR3 DNA: TGTGCTAGTGGTTCCAGACAGGCAGCCAGGTCTGGGGCCAACGTCCTGACTTTC. This gives the protein CASGSRQAARSGANVLTF.

This clone was detected once. The V and J genes are TRBV25-1 and TRBJ2-1, with 8 bases matching TRBD2. The J segment lost 7 bases and the V segment lost 3 bases, leaving 8 bases of the junction unmatched. The CDR3 has 15 residues. Per the germline V gene, CDR1 is MGHDK and CDR2 is SYGVNS. Here the CDR3 reads CASSDPGLGPNEQFF. The CDR3 DNA is TGTGCCAGCAGTGACCCGGGACTAGGGCCAAATGAGCAGTTCTTC.

The J gene is TRBJ2-1, the V gene TRBV5-1, with TRBD2 matching over 9 bases. Germline CDR1 reads SGHRS; CDR2 reads YFSETQ. V shed 4 bases, J shed 6 bases, and the junction held 23 bases outside the gene matches. The CDR3 runs 20 residues. CDR3 nucleotides: TGCGCCAGCAGCCCCCGGAGTACGCGGGGGGGCGAAATAGGGGTCAATGAGCAGTTCTTC. The encoded protein is CASSPRSTRGGEIGVNEQFF.

The chain joins TRBV4-2 to TRBJ2-5; D is perhaps TRBD1 or TRBD2 (5 bases each). This CDR3 contains 15 residues. The germline gives CDR1 LGHNA, CDR2 YNFKEQ. Between the trimmed V and J ends, which lost 2 bases and 4 bases, there was a span of 14 bases. DNA for the CDR3: TGTGCCAGCAGCCAATTTCAGGGCGGAGGAGAGACCCAGTACTTC. It translates to CASSQFQGGGETQYF.

This chain joins TRBV4-1 and TRBJ1-1; D is undetermined. Germline V gives CDR1 MGHRA, CDR2 YSYEKL. V was cut by 1 base and J by 4 bases, with 10 bases left in between. The CDR3 length is 14 residues. This CDR3 is CASSQGGVGTEAFF. The CDR3 bases are TGCGCCAGCAGCCAAGGGGGAGTAGGCACTGAAGCTTTCTTT.

The genes are TRBV7-6 and TRBJ2-1; D remains ambiguous. Germline V lookup: CDR1 SGHVS, CDR2 FNYEAQ. This CDR3 has 13 residues. V was pared by 5 bases and J by 8 bases, with 13 bases between. The DNA for the CDR3 is TGTGCCAGCAGCATCGAGGTGGGCTATGAGCAGTTCTTC. Translating it yields CASSIEVGYEQFF.

The gene calls are TRBV27 and TRBJ2-1; 7 bases are shared with TRBD2. Germline CDR1 MNHEY, CDR2 SMNVEV (reference sequence). V was clipped by 8 bases and J by 1 base; unmatched bases: 2. This CDR3 is built from 13 residues. The CDR3: CASARGSYNEQFF. CDR3 sequence (DNA): TGTGCCAGCGCGCGGGGGTCCTACAATGAGCAGTTCTTC.

This chain uses TRBV7-9 with TRBJ2-7; D gene unclear. Germline CDR1 reads SEHNR; CDR2 reads FQNEAQ (reference sequence). V gave up 0 bases and J gave up 7 bases, with 10 bases separating them. The CDR3 covers 13 residues. In DNA, the CDR3 is TGTGCCAGCAGCTTAGCATTGATGGGAGAGCAGTACTTC. This sequence encodes CASSLALMGEQYF.

This chain uses TRBV9 with TRBJ2-3, with 8 bases matching TRBD2. This CDR3 spans 15 amino acids. The ends lost 1 base at V and 2 bases at J; junction bases unmatched: 3. Germline values: CDR1 SGDLS, CDR2 YYNGEE. The CDR3 DNA reads as TGTGCCAGCAGCGTAAGCGGGGGCCTCACAGATACGCAGTATTTT. Translating gives CASSVSGGLTDTQYF.

The CDR3 nucleotides read TGTGCCAGCAGTCAACTGGACAGAGTCAATCAGCCCCAGCATTTT. Translating gives CASSQLDRVNQPQHF. This rearrangement joins TRBV6-6 to TRBJ1-5; D is possibly TRBD1 (6 bases). This CDR3 comprises 15 residues. Deletions cut 5 bases from V and 3 bases from J, with 14 bases between. Per germline, CDR1 MNHNY and CDR2 SVGAGI (reference sequence).

The chain couples TRBV7-6 to TRBJ1-1, with D possibly matching TRBD1 (6 bases). The germline V gene has CDR1 SGHVS and CDR2 FNYEAQ. CDR3 length equals 15 residues. V lost 1 base and J 4 bases, leaving 13 bases between the germline ends. CDR3 residues: CASSLDPGDTTEAFF. CDR3 sequence (DNA): TGTGCCAGCAGCTTAGATCCAGGGGATACCACTGAAGCTTTCTTT.

On this clone itself: The junction does not match germline at one end; this may be a read error. J is TRBJ2-4 and V is TRBV9; D is ambiguous. Germline values: CDR1 SGDLS, CDR2 YYNGEE. The CDR3 has 9 amino acids. In DNA, the CDR3 is TGTGCCAGCAGCGTAGTCGGAGCCTTC. Translating gives CASSVVGAF.

This clone occurred once. The rearrangement uses TRBV19 and TRBJ2-2; D is ambiguous. From germline, CDR1 is LNHDA and CDR2 SQIVND (reference sequence). V was pared by 5 bases and J by 4 bases, with 5 bases between. This CDR3 is built from 12 residues. CDR3 in DNA: TGTGCCAGTAGTCTAGGCACCGGGGAGCTGTTTTTT. It encodes CASSLGTGELFF.

The count of this clone is one. The gene calls are TRBV5-4 and TRBJ1-2, with D possibly TRBD1 on 5 matching bases. This CDR3 comprises 13 residues. V shed 2 bases and J shed 7 bases, with 12 bases lying between them. Germline CDR1 is SGHNT and CDR2 is YYREEE (reference sequence). The CDR3 loop reads CASSFSQGGGYTF. The CDR3 region has the DNA TGTGCCAGCAGCTTTAGCCAGGGAGGTGGCTACACCTTC.

The genes are TRBV23-1 and TRBJ1-1, with a possible D match to TRBD1 (6 bases). TRBV23-1 is an open reading frame whose function is uncertain. The CDR3 loop spans 14 amino acids. Trimming took off 6 bases at V and 6 bases at J, with 17 bases between the two ends. In nucleotides, the CDR3 is TGCGCCAGCAGGCTCGACAGGTCCGGCCCTGAAGCTTTCTTT. Encoded protein: CASRLDRSGPEAFF.

The chain couples TRBV6-7 to TRBJ2-1; 9 bases align to TRBD2. TRBV6-7 is filed as an ORF, its function uncertain. CDR3 length equals 17 residues. V shed 1 base, J shed 4 bases, and the junction held 8 bases outside the gene matches. DNA of the CDR3: TGTGCCAGCAGTTACTTAGCGGGAGTATCGGGTTACAATGAGCAGTTCTTC. Its protein is CASSYLAGVSGYNEQFF.

The V call is TRBV7-2, the J call TRBJ2-2; D may correspond to TRBD1 or TRBD2 (5 bases each). This CDR3 region has 16 residues. The ends were cut back, 4 bases at V and 0 bases at J, with 12 bases in the middle. Germline V lookup: CDR1 SGHTA, CDR2 FQGNSA. CDR3 sequence: CASSSGWGTNTGELFF. The CDR3 DNA reads as TGTGCCAGCAGCTCCGGATGGGGGACGAACACCGGGGAGCTGTTTTTT.

V and J are TRBV29-1 and TRBJ2-7, with D unresolved. The CDR3 is 14 residues long. CDR1 is SQVTM, CDR2 ANQGSEA, per germline. V lost 0 bases and J 2 bases, leaving 11 bases between the germline ends. CDR3 amino acids: CSVEEATSTYEQYF. In DNA form, the CDR3 reads TGCAGCGTTGAAGAGGCTACTTCTACCTACGAGCAGTACTTC.

The V gene is TRBV9, the J gene TRBJ2-4; D is unclear. V was shortened by 3 bases and J by 7 bases, with 14 bases between the two germline ends. The CDR3 has 14 amino acids. Germline CDR1 reads SGDLS; CDR2 reads YYNGEE. The CDR3: CASSAHRSPNIQYF. DNA for the CDR3: TGTGCCAGCAGCGCTCACCGGAGTCCGAACATTCAGTACTTC.

The rearrangement uses TRBV2 and TRBJ2-5; a possible D gene is TRBD2 (6 bases). CDR1 SNHLY and CDR2 FYNNEI come from the germline V gene. The V end was cut by 10 bases, the J end by 2 bases, with 20 bases between. This CDR3 has 15 residues. Here the CDR3 DNA reads TGTGCCACCCTGACACGGACTAACGGACAAGAGACCCAGTACTTC. Translation gives CATLTRTNGQETQYF.

This chain connects TRBV29-1 to TRBJ2-7; a weak D match, TRBD1 (6 bases). V was cut by 0 bases and J by 7 bases, with 10 bases left in between. The CDR3 has 12 amino acids. From germline, CDR1 is SQVTM and CDR2 ANQGSEA. The CDR3 bases are TGCAGCGTTGAAGACTCAGGGGCAGAGCAGTACTTC. It yields the protein CSVEDSGAEQYF.

The gene calls are TRBV29-1 and TRBJ2-2, with TRBD2 identical over 8 bases. CDR1 and CDR2 (germline): SQVTM, ANQGSEA. There are 15 residues in the CDR3. Trimming at V came to 6 bases and at J to 5 bases, leaving 11 bases not matched to a gene. The CDR3 spells CSVETGTRYTGELFF. The CDR3 nucleotides are TGCAGCGTGGAGACCGGGACTAGATATACCGGGGAGCTGTTTTTT.

The rearrangement links TRBV27 to TRBJ1-1; D remains ambiguous. V lost 6 bases to trimming and J lost 5 bases, with 16 bases between them. The CDR3 extends over 14 amino acids. Germline V CDR1 and CDR2: MNHEY, SMNVEV (reference sequence). The CDR3 coding sequence is TGTGCCAGCAGCGTCGGCAGTTCGGGTACTGAAGCTTTCTTT. This codes for CASSVGSSGTEAFF.

This clone was counted once. The chain is built from TRBV7-9 and TRBJ2-7, with TRBD1 matching 10 bases. The germline V gene has CDR1 SEHNR and CDR2 FQNEAQ (reference sequence). The CDR3 totals 14 residues. With V trimmed by 5 bases and J by 7 bases, 8 bases remained unmatched. CDR3 residues: CASSNAVGQGEQYF. In DNA form, the CDR3 reads TGTGCCAGCAGCAACGCCGTGGGACAGGGGGAGCAGTACTTC. Filled out from reference TRBV7-9 and TRBJ2-7, the complete variable domain reads DTGVSQNPRHKITKRGQNVTFRCDPISEHNRLYWYRQTLGQGPEFLTYFQNEAQLEKSRLLSDRFSAERPKGSFSTLEIQRTEQGDSAMYLCASSNAVGQGEQYFGPGTRLTVT.

This sequence joins TRBV7-9 and TRBJ2-7, with 10 bases that match TRBD1. CDR3 length equals 15 residues. Per the germline V gene, CDR1 is SEHNR and CDR2 is FQNEAQ (reference sequence). Trimming took 2 bases from V and 5 from J; bases not matched to a gene: 6. The CDR3 is CASSLRDRGPDEQYF. Here the CDR3 DNA reads TGTGCCAGCAGCTTAAGAGACAGGGGGCCTGACGAGCAGTACTTC.

V usage is TRBV9 and J usage is TRBJ2-2; possibly TRBD2 for D (7 bases). CDR3 length: 14 residues. Germline CDR1 reads SGDLS; CDR2 reads YYNGEE. V was shortened by 2 bases and J by 6 bases, with 11 bases between the two germline ends. Here the CDR3 DNA reads TGTGCCAGCAGCGTTGACGGGGGGCCCGGGGAGCTGTTTTTT. As protein: CASSVDGGPGELFF.

The V gene is TRBV5-4, the J gene TRBJ2-7; D is uncertain. Germline V gene data show CDR1 as SGHNT and CDR2 as YYREEE (reference sequence). The CDR3 length is 13 residues. V was cut by 0 bases and J by 2 bases, with 6 bases left in between. The CDR3 protein is CASSLDTTYEQYF. CDR3 sequence (DNA): TGTGCCAGCAGCTTGGACACGACCTACGAGCAGTACTTC.